These T cell receptor beta chains were read from a single sample in a study of patients and donors after allogeneic stem cell transplantation. TCRdb ran MiXCR on the RT-PCR reads and lists one entry per CDR3 protein. The sample has more than 150,000 distinct CDR3 sequences, about 24% seen once. Input material: blood, either unsorted or a sorted T cell fraction (not recorded which). The receptors originated from a human donor who was either an allogeneic HSCT recipient or a stem cell or donor lymphocyte infusion donor (not recorded which). It is not recorded whose cells these are; they may come from a transplant donor. The CDR3 runs from the conserved cysteine through the conserved F or W.

J gene,V gene,CDR3 protein
TRBJ2-3,TRBV24-1,CATSEEAEGADTQYF
TRBJ2-7,TRBV5-1,CASSSEVGYEQYF
TRBJ1-1,TRBV11-2,CASSFHRDRSFRTEAFF
TRBJ2-7,TRBV29-1,CSVSERGLYEQYF
TRBJ1-5,TRBV24-1,CATMGRIDQPQHF
TRBJ2-7,TRBV7-9,CASSLNLVASYEQYF
TRBJ2-3,TRBV7-9,CASSLPPDTQYF
TRBJ1-1,TRBV3-1,CASSPAGTPNTEAFF
TRBJ2-1,TRBV20-1,CSASLGDEQFF
TRBJ2-5,TRBV29-1,CSAGTGTGQETQYF
TRBJ1-1,TRBV20-1,CSARRGQGLPEAFF
TRBJ2-7,TRBV21-1,CASSKARWYRQLSYEQYF
TRBJ1-3,TRBV6-6,CASSILSGNTIYF
TRBJ1-1,TRBV9,CASSGSGTEAFF
TRBJ1-3,TRBV6-5,CARRPWGQGSGNTIYF
TRBJ2-1,TRBV6-5,CASGAGRVPYNEQFF
TRBJ2-1,TRBV5-1,CASSLYSGDYNEQFF
TRBJ2-3,TRBV6-6,CASSYRKSGSTDTQYF
TRBJ1-2,TRBV4-1,CASSQARSQDYYGYTF
TRBJ2-7,TRBV12-3/TRBV12-4,CASSLPGLRATEQYF
TRBJ2-5,TRBV7-7,CASSRTGVQETQYF
TRBJ1-2,TRBV5-1,CASSFSGGHGYTF
TRBJ1-2,TRBV20-1,CSASRLYGYTF
TRBJ2-7,TRBV20-1,CSARADDRGGYEQYF
TRBJ2-3,TRBV6-2/TRBV6-3,CASSYSTGWRADTQYF
TRBJ1-5,TRBV20-1,CSARDSRNNQPQHF
TRBJ2-3,TRBV28,CASSLDRATLTDTQYF
TRBJ1-5,TRBV4-3,CASSQDWGLENQPQHF
TRBJ1-4,TRBV5-1,CASSSSGTGNEELFF
TRBJ1-1,TRBV5-1,CASSLTGNLMNTEAFF
TRBJ2-2,TRBV2,CASSVDGRNTGELFF
TRBJ2-2,TRBV12-3/TRBV12-4,CASSGGQVSTGELFF
TRBJ1-4,TRBV20-1,CSARNHREIKLFF
TRBJ1-5,TRBV20-1,CSARDSRLGSNQPQHF
TRBJ1-1,TRBV5-1,CASSRTFKGLGTEAFF
TRBJ1-3,TRBV12-3/TRBV12-4,CASSFGPLPSGGNTIYF
TRBJ2-1,TRBV20-1,CSAPQIWRQFF
TRBJ2-1,TRBV12-3/TRBV12-4,CASSIARSYNEQFF
TRBJ1-4,TRBV7-2,CASSFWNEKLFF
TRBJ1-5,TRBV12-3/TRBV12-4,CASSSSSRDRVHQPQHF
TRBJ1-2,TRBV5-1,CASSGTTDYGYTF
TRBJ1-1,TRBV5-1,CASSARQGAYTEAFF
TRBJ1-6,TRBV20-1,CSARDRGVSYNSPLHF